The source of this T cell receptor beta chain is a study of tumor-infiltrating lymphocytes in primary liver carcinoma. Study summary: T1-T3 N0M0 was the stage of the tumors, which were roughly 4.2 to 10 cm across.

Notes on this clonotype: What it binds is not known. With a much larger clone just one base away, this may be a read error.

Study-wide results and caveats: Reduced overlap was seen in tumor-adjacent and tumor-blood pairs versus tumor region pairs.

Researchers generated TCR beta cDNA from about 0.5 ug of total RNA, relying on a constant-region primer. Three nested multiplex PCR rounds of slightly modified ARM-PCR generated TCR beta libraries. TRBV1-TRBV30 forward primers and a C-beta reverse primer were used in the first two PCR rounds, which each ran for 9 to 10 cycles. TCRdb re-called the multiplex PCR reads through MiXCR, storing one row per CDR3 protein. The sample contains about 350,000 distinct CDR3 sequences, around 60% of which appear only once. V gave up 5 bases and J gave up 7 bases; unmatched junction bases: 10. The germline CDR1 and CDR2 sequences are ENHRY and SYGVKD. This CDR3 spans 15 amino acids. Unsorted whole blood yielded blood RNA, and germline DNA was extracted as well. Donors were untreated and chronically infected with HBV.

The specimen was peripheral blood. This sequence joins TRBV10-3 and TRBJ1-5, with 8 bases lining up with TRBD1. The receptor was derived from a man aged 40-55 years with primary liver carcinoma and hepatitis B virus infection. The CDR3 loop is CAISRVQGVAQPQHF. In nucleotides, the CDR3 is TGTGCCATCAGTCGCGTACAGGGGGTGGCCCAGCCCCAGCATTTT.